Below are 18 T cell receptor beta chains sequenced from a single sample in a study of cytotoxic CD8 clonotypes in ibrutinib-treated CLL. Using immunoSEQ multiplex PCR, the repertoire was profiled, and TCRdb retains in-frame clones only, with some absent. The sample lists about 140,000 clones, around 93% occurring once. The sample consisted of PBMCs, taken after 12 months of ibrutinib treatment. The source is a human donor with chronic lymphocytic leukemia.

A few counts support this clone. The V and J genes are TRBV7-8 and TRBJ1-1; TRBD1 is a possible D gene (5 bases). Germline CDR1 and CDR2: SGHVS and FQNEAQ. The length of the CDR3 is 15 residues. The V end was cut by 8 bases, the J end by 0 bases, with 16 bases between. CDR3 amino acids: CASSRGGAMNTEAFF. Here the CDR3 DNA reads TGTGCCAGCTCCCGAGGCGGGGCTATGAACACTGAAGCTTTCTTT.

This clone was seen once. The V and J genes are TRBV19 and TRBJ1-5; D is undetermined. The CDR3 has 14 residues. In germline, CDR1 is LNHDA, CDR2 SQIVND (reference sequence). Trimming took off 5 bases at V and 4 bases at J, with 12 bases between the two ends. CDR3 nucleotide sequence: TGTGCCAGTAGTCTCCGGAGGGAGAATCAGCCCCAGCATTTT. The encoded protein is CASSLRRENQPQHF.

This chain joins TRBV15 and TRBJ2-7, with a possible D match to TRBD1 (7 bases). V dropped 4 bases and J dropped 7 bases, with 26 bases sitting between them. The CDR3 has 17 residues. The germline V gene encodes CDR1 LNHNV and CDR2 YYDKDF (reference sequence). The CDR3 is CATSTTGAGTPQREQYF. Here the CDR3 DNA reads TGTGCCACCAGCACAACAGGGGCGGGAACCCCACAGAGGGAGCAGTACTTC. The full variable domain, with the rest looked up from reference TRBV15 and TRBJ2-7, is DAMVIQNPRYQVTQFGKPVTLSCSQTLNHNVMYWYQQKSSQAPKLLFHYYDKDFNNEADTPDNFQSRRPNTSFCFLDIRSPGLGDTAMYLCATSTTGAGTPQREQYFGPGTRLTVT.

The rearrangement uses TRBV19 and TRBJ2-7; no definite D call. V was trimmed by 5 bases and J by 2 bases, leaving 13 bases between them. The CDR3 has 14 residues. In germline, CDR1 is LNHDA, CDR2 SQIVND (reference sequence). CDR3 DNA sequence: TGTGCCAGTAGTCCCCACGGTTTTGCCTACGAGCAGTACTTC. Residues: CASSPHGFAYEQYF. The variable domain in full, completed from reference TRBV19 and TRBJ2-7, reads DGGITQSPKYLFRKEGQNVTLSCEQNLNHDAMYWYRQDPGQGLRLIYYSQIVNDFQKGDIAEGYSVSREKKESFPLTVTSAQKNPTAFYLCASSPHGFAYEQYFGPGTRLTVT.

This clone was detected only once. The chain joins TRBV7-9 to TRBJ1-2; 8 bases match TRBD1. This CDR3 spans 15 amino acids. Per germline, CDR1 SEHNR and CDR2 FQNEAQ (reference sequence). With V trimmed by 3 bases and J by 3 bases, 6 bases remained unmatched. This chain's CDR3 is CASSFPWGQDYGYTF. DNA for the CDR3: TGTGCCAGCAGCTTCCCGTGGGGACAGGACTATGGCTACACCTTC.

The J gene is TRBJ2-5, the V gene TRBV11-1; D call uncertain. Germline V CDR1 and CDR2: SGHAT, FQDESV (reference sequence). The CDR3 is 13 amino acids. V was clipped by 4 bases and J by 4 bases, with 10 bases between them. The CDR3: CASSSGIGETQYF. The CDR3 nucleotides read TGTGCCAGCAGCTCTGGTATAGGAGAGACCCAGTACTTC.

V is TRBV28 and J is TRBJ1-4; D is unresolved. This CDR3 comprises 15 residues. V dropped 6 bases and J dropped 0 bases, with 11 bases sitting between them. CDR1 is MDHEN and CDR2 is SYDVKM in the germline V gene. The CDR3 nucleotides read TGTGCCAGCAGCCTCAACGGGGCAACTAATGAAAAACTGTTTTTT. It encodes CASSLNGATNEKLFF.

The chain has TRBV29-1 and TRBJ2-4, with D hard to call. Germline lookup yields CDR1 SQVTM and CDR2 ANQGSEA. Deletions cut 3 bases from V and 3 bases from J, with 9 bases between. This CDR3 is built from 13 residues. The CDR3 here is CSVDVIGKNIQYF. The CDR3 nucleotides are TGCAGCGTTGATGTGATTGGCAAAAACATTCAGTACTTC. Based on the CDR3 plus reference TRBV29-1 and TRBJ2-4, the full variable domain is SAVISQKPSRDICQRGTSLTIQCQVDSQVTMMFWYRQQPGQSLTLIATANQGSEATYESGFVIDKFPISRPNLTFSTLTVSNMSPEDSSIYLCSVDVIGKNIQYFGAGTRLSVL.

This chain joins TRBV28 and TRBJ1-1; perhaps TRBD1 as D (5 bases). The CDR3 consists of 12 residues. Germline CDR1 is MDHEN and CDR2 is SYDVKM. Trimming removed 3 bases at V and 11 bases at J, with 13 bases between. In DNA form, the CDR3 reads TGTGCCAGCAGTTTTGGGACCTCGGACGCTTTCTTT. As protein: CASSFGTSDAFF.

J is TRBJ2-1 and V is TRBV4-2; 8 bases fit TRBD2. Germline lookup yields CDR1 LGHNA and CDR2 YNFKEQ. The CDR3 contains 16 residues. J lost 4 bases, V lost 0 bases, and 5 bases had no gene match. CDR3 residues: CASSQERSSGYNEQFF. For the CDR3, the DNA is TGTGCCAGCAGCCAAGAAAGGTCTAGCGGGTACAATGAGCAGTTCTTC.

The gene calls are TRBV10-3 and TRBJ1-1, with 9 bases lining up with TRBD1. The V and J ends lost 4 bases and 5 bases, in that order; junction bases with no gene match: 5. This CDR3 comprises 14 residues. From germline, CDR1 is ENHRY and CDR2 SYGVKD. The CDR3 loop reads CAISAGTGRTEAFF. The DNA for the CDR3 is TGTGCCATCAGTGCCGGGACAGGGAGGACTGAAGCTTTCTTT.

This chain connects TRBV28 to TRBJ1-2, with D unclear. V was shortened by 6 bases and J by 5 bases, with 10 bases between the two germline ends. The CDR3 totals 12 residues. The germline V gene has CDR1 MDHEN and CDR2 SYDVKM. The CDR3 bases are TGTGCCAGCAGCGCCGGGCTTTATGGCTACACCTTC. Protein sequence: CASSAGLYGYTF.

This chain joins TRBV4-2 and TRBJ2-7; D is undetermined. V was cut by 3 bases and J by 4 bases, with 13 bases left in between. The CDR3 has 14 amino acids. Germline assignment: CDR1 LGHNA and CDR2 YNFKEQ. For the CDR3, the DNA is TGTGCCAGCAGCCACGGACGCGGCCGGTACGAGCAGTACTTC. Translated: CASSHGRGRYEQYF.

The CDR3 DNA follows: TGTGCCAGCAGCTCTTCCGGACTAAGTCGGGGGCTCTACGAGCAGTACTTC. The encoded protein is CASSSSGLSRGLYEQYF. The gene calls are TRBV28 and TRBJ2-7, with D possibly being TRBD1 or TRBD2 (6 bases each). Trimming left V 6 bases short and J 3 bases short, with 24 bases between. The germline V gene has CDR1 MDHEN and CDR2 SYDVKM. This CDR3 has 17 residues.

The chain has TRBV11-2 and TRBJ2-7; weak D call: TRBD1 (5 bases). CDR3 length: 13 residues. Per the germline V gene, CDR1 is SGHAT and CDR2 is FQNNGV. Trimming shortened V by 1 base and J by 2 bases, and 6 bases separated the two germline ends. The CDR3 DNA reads TGTGCCAGCAGCTTAGTCAGGGCCTACGAGCAGTACTTC. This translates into CASSLVRAYEQYF.

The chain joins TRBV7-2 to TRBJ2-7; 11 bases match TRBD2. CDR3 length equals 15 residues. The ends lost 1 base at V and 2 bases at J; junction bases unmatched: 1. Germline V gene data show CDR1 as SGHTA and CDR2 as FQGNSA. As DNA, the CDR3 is TGTGCCAGCAGCTTAGTACTAGCGGGAGCCTACGAGCAGTACTTC. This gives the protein CASSLVLAGAYEQYF.

CDR3 amino acids: CASSLGTSGNNEQFF. In DNA form, the CDR3 reads TGTGCCAGCAGCCTCGGGACTAGCGGCAACAATGAGCAGTTCTTC. The rearrangement links TRBV11-2 to TRBJ2-1; the match to TRBD2 covers 11 bases. The CDR3 runs 15 residues. V shed 5 bases and J 5 bases; nucleotides not matched to a gene: 5. CDR1 and CDR2 (germline): SGHAT, FQNNGV.

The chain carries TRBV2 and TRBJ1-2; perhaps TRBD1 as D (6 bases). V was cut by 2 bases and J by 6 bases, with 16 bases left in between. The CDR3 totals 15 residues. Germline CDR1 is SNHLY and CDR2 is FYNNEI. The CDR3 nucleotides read TGTGCCAGCAGTGAATTCGTACGGGGGCTGGATGGCTACACCTTC. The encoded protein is CASSEFVRGLDGYTF.